A selection of T cell receptor beta chains follows, all from one sample in a study of blood T cell repertoires in COVID-19. The repertoire was sequenced with immunoSEQ multiplex PCR; TCRdb's copy has only in-frame clones and lacks some. The repertoire holds approximately 20,000 clones, with 65% to 90% as singletons. The material sequenced was peripheral blood. Source of these receptors: a man in his 70s with acute or convalescent COVID-19. Both conserved end residues are part of each CDR3. A D gene is named only where the DNA matches it firmly. For some rows the clone size is stated as once, few or many, or as a class when expanded; others skip it.

clone_size	d_call	v_call	j_call	cdr3_aa	cdr3_nt
once	TRBD1	TRBV29-1	TRBJ2-7	CSVHIQGEGEQYF	TGCAGCGTTCACATTCAGGGGGAAGGCGAGCAGTACTTC
-	-	TRBV30	TRBJ1-5	CAWSLSSNQPQHF	TGTGCCTGGAGTCTGAGTAGCAATCAGCCCCAGCATTTT
-	TRBD2	TRBV11-3	TRBJ2-1	CASSPTAGSSTEQFF	TGTGCCAGCAGCCCTACAGCGGGAAGCTCTACTGAGCAGTTCTTC
few	-	TRBV28	TRBJ1-2	CASSSTNRGYTF	TGTGCCAGCAGTTCTACCAATCGAGGCTACACCTTC
-	TRBD2	TRBV7-2	TRBJ2-4	CASSLNGAGPSGKQNIQYF	TGTGCCAGCAGCTTAAACGGCGCGGGGCCTAGCGGGAAGCAAAACATTCAGTACTTC
-	TRBD2	TRBV10-3	TRBJ2-5	CATAGVETQYF	TGTGCCACCGCGGGAGTAGAGACCCAGTACTTC
-	-	TRBV24-1	TRBJ1-4	CATSETTGSHEKLFF	TGTGCCACCAGTGAAACAACCGGGAGCCATGAAAAACTGTTTTTT
-	TRBD1	TRBV4-1	TRBJ1-1	CASSQEPGQGSVAFF	TGCGCCAGCAGCCAAGAACCGGGACAGGGGAGTGTAGCTTTCTTT
-	TRBD2	TRBV5-4	TRBJ2-7	CASSPYRLAVPGEQYF	TGTGCCAGCAGCCCGTATCGACTAGCGGTACCAGGCGAGCAGTACTTC
-	TRBD2	TRBV7-2	TRBJ2-7	CASSLEALAGAAYEQYF	TGTGCCAGCAGCTTAGAGGCCTTAGCGGGTGCCGCCTACGAGCAGTACTTC
few	TRBD1	TRBV13	TRBJ1-2	CASSLTGEGYTF	TGTGCCAGCAGCTTAACAGGGGAAGGCTACACCTTC
-	-	TRBV5-1	TRBJ1-4	CASSLPTATNEKLFF	TGCGCCAGCAGCTTGCCCACAGCAACTAATGAAAAACTGTTTTTT
-	-	TRBV30	TRBJ1-1	CAQSQTSWNTEAFF	TGTGCCCAAAGCCAAACGTCGTGGAACACTGAAGCTTTCTTT
-	TRBD2	TRBV6-5	TRBJ2-7	CASSFGSGVSYEQYF	TGTGCCAGCAGTTTCGGTAGCGGGGTCTCCTACGAGCAGTACTTC
-	TRBD1	TRBV10-3	TRBJ2-2	CAIRGPGQGTGELFF	TGTGCCATCAGGGGTCCGGGACAGGGTACCGGGGAGCTGTTTTTT
-	-	TRBV7-6	TRBJ1-1	CASSPPLRGPNTEAFF	TGTGCCAGCAGCCCTCCCTTGCGAGGGCCGAACACTGAAGCTTTCTTT
once	TRBD1	TRBV5-1	TRBJ1-2	CASSWDRSGYTF	TGCGCCAGCAGCTGGGACAGGAGTGGCTACACCTTC
few	-	TRBV27	TRBJ1-1	CASSAQGTLAFF	TGTGCCAGCAGTGCGCAGGGAACTTTGGCTTTCTTT